This TCR beta chain was identified during a study of human T cells and chemical hapten exposure. This clonotype was counted ten times or more. What it binds is unknown. Time point here: healthy volunteer bleed at 6 weeks. The authors' total RNA extraction used unfractionated whole blood. Study conclusions and caveats: Among TCRs, those above 1 in 1000 frequency were unaffected by DPC sensitization.

Unique molecular identifiers were attached to individual cDNA molecules during library preparation. Authors' processing steps: A per-sample median of roughly 96,000 TCRs was observed, with a range of roughly 23,224 to 700,000. TCRdb reprocessed the RACE reads with MiXCR, giving one entry per CDR3 protein. Here the V and J calls rest on TCRdb's processing, not on the authors' analysis. The table has more than 75,000 distinct CDR3 sequences, over 8.5% seen once. This TCR came from a male donor in good health. Some clones in this sample may be carry-over from other donors' samples. Sequenced material: whole blood.

The CDR3 reads CASSPTGDNQPQHF. The DNA for the CDR3 is TGTGCCAGCAGCCCTACAGGGGACAATCAGCCCCAGCATTTT. The chain combines TRBV7-9 with TRBJ1-5, with TRBD1 identical over 7 bases. This CDR3 has 14 amino acids. Germline trimming cut 5 bases from V and 3 bases from J; bases unmatched to any gene: 4. Looked up from germline, CDR1 is SEHNR and CDR2 is FQNEAQ (reference sequence).